This TCR beta chain came from a study of circulating and synovial CD4+ cells in juvenile arthritis. General study findings and limits: These blood cells shared more CDR3 sequences with synovium than bulk blood.

Concerning this clone: Its antigen is as yet unknown.

Here immunoSEQ multiplex PCR was the method, and the copy in TCRdb shows in-frame clones only, minus some. The table lists about 33,000 clones, about 95% of them singletons. Per germline, CDR1 MDHEN and CDR2 SYDVKM. V gave up 2 bases and J gave up 5 bases, with 9 bases separating them. The CDR3 is made up of 14 amino acids. Donors were patients with active juvenile idiopathic arthritis. The clonotype was recovered from a human donor with juvenile idiopathic arthritis. The sequenced sample consisted of CD4+ T cells from blood. This rearrangement joins TRBV28 to TRBJ2-2; possible D gene TRBD2, 6 bases. This CDR3 reads CASSLRTKTGELFF. Written as DNA, the CDR3 is TGTGCCAGCAGTTTAAGGACTAAGACCGGGGAGCTGTTTTTT. The whole variable domain, remainder taken from reference TRBV28 and TRBJ2-2, is DVKVTQSSRYLVKRTGEKVFLECVQDMDHENMFWYRQDPGLGLRLIYFSYDVKMKEKGDIPEGYSVSREKKERFSLILESASTNQTSMYLCASSLRTKTGELFFGEGSRLTVL.